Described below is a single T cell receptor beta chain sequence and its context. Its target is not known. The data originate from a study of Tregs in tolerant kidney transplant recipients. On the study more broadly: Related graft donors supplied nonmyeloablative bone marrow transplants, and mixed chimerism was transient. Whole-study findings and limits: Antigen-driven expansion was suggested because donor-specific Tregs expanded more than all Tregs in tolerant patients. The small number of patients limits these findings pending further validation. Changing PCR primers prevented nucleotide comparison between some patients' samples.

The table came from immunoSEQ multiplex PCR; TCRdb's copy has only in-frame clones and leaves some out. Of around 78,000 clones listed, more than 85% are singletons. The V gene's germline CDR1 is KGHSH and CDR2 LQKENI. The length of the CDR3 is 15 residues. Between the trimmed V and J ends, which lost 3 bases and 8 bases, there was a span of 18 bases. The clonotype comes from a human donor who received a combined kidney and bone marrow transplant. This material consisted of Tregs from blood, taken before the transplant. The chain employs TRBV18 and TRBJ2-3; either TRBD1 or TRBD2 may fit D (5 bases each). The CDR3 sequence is CASSPGEVQSSTQYF. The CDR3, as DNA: TGTGCCAGCTCACCGGGGGAAGTGCAGTCAAGTACGCAGTATTTT.